This T cell receptor beta chain was profiled in a study of shared clonotypes between healthy human individuals. Whole-study findings and limits: Deeper or shallower sequencing was expected to change how clonotypes are shared among donors.

Produced via immunoSEQ multiplex PCR; TCRdb's table is partial and in-frame only. The sample contains approximately 95,000 clones, about two thirds of which appear only once. Worth noting for this clone: Its matching antigen is unknown.

The sequence came from a man aged 25-40 years in good health. The sequencing input was memory CD8+ T cells sorted from blood. Subset reported: CD45RO+ cells pooled with CCR7-negative TemRA cells.

The CDR3 DNA follows: TGTGCCAGCAGCGCCCGACAGGGCGACGAGCAGTACTTC. It specifies CASSARQGDEQYF. The chain is built from TRBV9 and TRBJ2-7, with 7 positions matching TRBD1. This CDR3 is 13 amino acids long. Germline CDR1 reads SGDLS; CDR2 reads YYNGEE. The V and J ends lost 3 bases and 5 bases, in that order; junction bases with no gene match: 5.